This T cell receptor (beta chain) was retrieved from a study of blood T cells in healthy people across ages. Study conclusions and caveats: Diversity of TCR beta correlated strongly with naive T cell percentage.

The sample holds one count of this clonotype. The antigen is unknown. Germline values: CDR1 MDHEN, CDR2 SYDVKM. The CDR3 runs to 12 residues. Trimming cost V 6 bases and J 11 bases, with 16 bases left between them. A second roughly 7 to 12 cycle PCR used barcoded and J-beta primers. TCRdb used MiXCR to reprocess the 5' RACE reads, holding one entry per CDR3 protein. Altogether over 1,500,000 distinct CDR3 sequences are present, about two fifths being singletons, with the ten largest covering 23%. The sample taken for sequencing was blood. The chain joins TRBV28 to TRBJ1-1; perhaps TRBD1 as D (6 bases). This TCR came from a human donor in good health. CDR3: CASSSDPRGAFF. In DNA form, the CDR3 reads TGTGCCAGCAGCTCGGACCCGAGGGGGGCTTTCTTT.